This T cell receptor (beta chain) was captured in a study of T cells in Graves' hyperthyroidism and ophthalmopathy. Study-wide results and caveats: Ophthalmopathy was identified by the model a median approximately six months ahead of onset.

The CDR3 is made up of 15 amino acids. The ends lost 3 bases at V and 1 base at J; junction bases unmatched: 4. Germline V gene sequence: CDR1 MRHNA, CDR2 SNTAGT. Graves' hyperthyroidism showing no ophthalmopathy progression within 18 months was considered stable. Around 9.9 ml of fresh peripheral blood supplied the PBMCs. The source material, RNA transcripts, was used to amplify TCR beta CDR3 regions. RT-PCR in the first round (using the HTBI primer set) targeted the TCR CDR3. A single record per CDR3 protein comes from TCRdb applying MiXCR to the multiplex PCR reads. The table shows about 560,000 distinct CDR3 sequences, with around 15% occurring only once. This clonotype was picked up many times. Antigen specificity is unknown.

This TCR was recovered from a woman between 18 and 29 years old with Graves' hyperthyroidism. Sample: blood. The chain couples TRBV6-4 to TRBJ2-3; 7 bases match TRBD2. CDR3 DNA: TGTGCCAGCAGTGAAGCTAGCGGTCGCACAGATACGCAGTATTTT. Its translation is CASSEASGRTDTQYF.